Below, 5 T cell receptor gamma chains from the same sample are listed, as sequenced in a study of gamma delta lymphoproliferative disorders and STAT genes. TCRdb re-analyzed the multiplex PCR reads via CATT. The table includes about 4,100 gamma-chain clones, around 7% detected once. PBMCs from patients and controls supplied the genomic DNA for sequencing. The sample consisted of blood. The receptors come from a human donor in good health.

Within the sample, this clone is medium-sized. The V call is TRGV11, the J call TRGJ1 or TRGJ2. As TCRdb names no J gene, one was assigned here on the basis of a DNA match to germline. TRGV11 is marked as an open reading frame, function uncertain. The CDR3 consists of 12 residues. V trimming: 3 bases; J trimming: 8 bases; junction bases outside the gene matches: 4. The CDR3 DNA follows: TGTGCCTGCTGGATTAGGAATAATAAGAAACTCTTT. It is translated as CACWIRNNKKLF.

This clone was recorded at least ten times. This CDR3 is also generated by other DNA sequences in the sample. The J gene is TRGJ1 or TRGJ2, the V gene TRGV9. TCRdb supplies no J gene; here it was assigned by aligning the nucleotide sequence to germline. From germline, CDR1 is GITISATS and CDR2 ISYDGTV (reference sequence). The junction had 3 bases not matched to a gene; V was cut back by 0 bases and J by 7 bases. The CDR3 is 12 residues long. CDR3 protein: CALWEVLYKKLF. The CDR3 region has the DNA TGTGCCTTGTGGGAGGTGCTGTATAAGAAACTCTTT.

This clone is judged medium-sized. The CDR3 nucleotides read TGTGCCACCTGGGATGGCAATAAGAAACTCTTT. Protein product: CATWDGNKKLF. The genes are TRGV4 and TRGJ1 or TRGJ2. The J gene, not given by TCRdb, was assigned here from a germline match of the nucleotide sequence. V was pared by 1 base and J by 8 bases, with 2 bases of the junction left unmatched. This CDR3 has 11 residues. Germline V gene lookup returns CDR1 EGSTGY and CDR2 YDSYTSSV.

By sample fraction, this clone is medium-sized. The V gene is TRGV8, the J gene TRGJ1 or TRGJ2. Here the J gene was assigned by germline matching of the DNA, as TCRdb has none. Germline values: CDR1 VENAVY, CDR2 YDSYNSRV. The CDR3 is 13 residues long. V shed 4 bases and J 3 bases; nucleotides not matched to a gene: 6. CDR3 region: CATWDRFYYKKLF. The DNA of the CDR3 is TGTGCCACCTGGGACCGATTTTATTATAAGAAACTCTTT.

Relative to its sample, this clone is medium-sized. This rearrangement joins TRGV11 to TRGJ1 or TRGJ2. The J gene was missing in TCRdb and was found by matching the end of the DNA to germline. TRGV11 is sorted into the ORF group, with uncertain function. The CDR3 consists of 15 residues. V lost 8 bases to trimming and J lost 0 bases; unmatched junction nucleotides: 10. This chain's CDR3 is CACWTEPENYYKKLF. As DNA, the CDR3 is TGTGCCTGCTGGACCGAACCTGAGAATTATTATAAGAAACTCTTT.